A selection of T cell receptor beta chains follows, all from one sample in a study of cytomegalovirus exposure and HLA in healthy donors. Assay used: immunoSEQ multiplex PCR; TCRdb lists only in-frame clones, some missing. The data contain under 90,000 clones, approximately 82% of them seen just once; the ten biggest clones take up roughly 2%. The sample taken for sequencing was PBMCs. These receptors originate from a man aged 35-49 years in good health and CMV-seronegative. CDR3s leave out the opening cysteine and the closing phenylalanine or tryptophan. Each record gives: V gene, CDR3 protein.

v_call: TRBV7-8
cdr3_aa: ASSSRQRESGGYT

v_call: TRBV6-1
cdr3_aa: ASSDWTGIFSSPLH

v_call: TRBV29-1
cdr3_aa: SVETGVGPNEQY

v_call: TRBV7-3
cdr3_aa: ASSLDRENIQY

v_call: TRBV28
cdr3_aa: ASSPLDPGIYGYT

v_call: TRBV28
cdr3_aa: ASREAQLAGGNEQF

v_call: TRBV28
cdr3_aa: ASSLSAGGLSYEQY

v_call: TRBV7-8
cdr3_aa: ASSLGDRVGGTEAF

v_call: TRBV6-1
cdr3_aa: ASTRQGGNTEAF

v_call: TRBV27
cdr3_aa: ASSHRDRAKTQY

v_call: TRBV6-1
cdr3_aa: ASSEAVRGSNQPQH

v_call: TRBV6-4
cdr3_aa: ASAPSGGYTGELF

v_call: TRBV18
cdr3_aa: ASSPTGNPYNEQF

v_call: TRBV6-6
cdr3_aa: ASSWDRGQNEQF

v_call: TRBV27
cdr3_aa: ASSPGDRGRGGYT

v_call: TRBV7-2
cdr3_aa: ASSLDGGSGNTIY

v_call: TRBV5-4
cdr3_aa: ASSVASGLSSYEQY

v_call: TRBV13
cdr3_aa: ASSSGLNTGELF

v_call: TRBV5-1
cdr3_aa: ASKAQSSGNTIY

v_call: TRBV28
cdr3_aa: ASSFLLSSSGRPRSYEQF

v_call: TRBV6-5
cdr3_aa: ASSYSGQGARETQY